This T cell receptor beta chain emerged from a study of blood T cell repertoires in COVID-19. Study-wide context: PBMCs, B-cell-depleted T cells, or T cells provided the cDNA or gDNA that made up the material.

Data came from immunoSEQ multiplex PCR; TCRdb stores just in-frame clones and leaves some out. Of about 120,000 clones in the sample, around 70% were seen once. The sequence was obtained from a man in his 60s with acute or convalescent COVID-19. Sequencing used peripheral blood.

The CDR3 region is CAISESMGGDYNEQFF. The CDR3 DNA reads as TGTGCCATCAGTGAGTCGATGGGGGGTGACTACAATGAGCAGTTCTTC. The rearrangement uses TRBV10-3 and TRBJ2-1, with a possible D match to TRBD2 (6 bases). V was cut by 0 bases and J by 3 bases, with 12 bases left in between. This CDR3 region has 16 residues. Germline CDR1 ENHRY, CDR2 SYGVKD.